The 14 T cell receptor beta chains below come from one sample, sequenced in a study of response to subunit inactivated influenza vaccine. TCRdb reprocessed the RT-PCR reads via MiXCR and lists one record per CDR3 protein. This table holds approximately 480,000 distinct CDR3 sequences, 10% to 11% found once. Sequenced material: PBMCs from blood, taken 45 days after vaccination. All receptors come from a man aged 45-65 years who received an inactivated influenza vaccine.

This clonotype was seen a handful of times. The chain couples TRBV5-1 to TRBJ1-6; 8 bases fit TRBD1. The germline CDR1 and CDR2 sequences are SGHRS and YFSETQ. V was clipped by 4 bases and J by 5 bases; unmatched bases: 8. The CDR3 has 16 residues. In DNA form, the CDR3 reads TGCGCCAGCAGCCGGACAGGGAACCTCGATAATTCACCCCTCCACTTT. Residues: CASSRTGNLDNSPLHF.

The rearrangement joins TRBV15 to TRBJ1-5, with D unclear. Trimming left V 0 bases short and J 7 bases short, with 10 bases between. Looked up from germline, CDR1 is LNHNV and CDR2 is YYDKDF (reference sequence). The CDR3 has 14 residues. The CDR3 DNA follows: TGTGCCACCAGCAGAGATGGTCTAGGACAGCCCCAGCATTTT. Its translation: CATSRDGLGQPQHF.

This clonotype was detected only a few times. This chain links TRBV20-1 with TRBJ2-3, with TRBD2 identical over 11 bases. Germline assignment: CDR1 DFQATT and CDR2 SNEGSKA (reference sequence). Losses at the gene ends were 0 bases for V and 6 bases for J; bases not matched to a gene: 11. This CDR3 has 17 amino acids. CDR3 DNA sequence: TGCAGTGCTAGAGATTATAGCGGGGGGGCCCCGGTGGATACGCAGTATTTT. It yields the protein CSARDYSGGAPVDTQYF.

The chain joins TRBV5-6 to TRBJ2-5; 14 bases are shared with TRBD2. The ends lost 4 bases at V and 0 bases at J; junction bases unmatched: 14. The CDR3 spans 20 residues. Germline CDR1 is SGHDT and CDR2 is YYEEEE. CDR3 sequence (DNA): TGTGCCAGCAGCCCGCCCCGACTAGCGGGGGGGACAAATTACCAAGAGACCCAGTACTTC. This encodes CASSPPRLAGGTNYQETQYF.

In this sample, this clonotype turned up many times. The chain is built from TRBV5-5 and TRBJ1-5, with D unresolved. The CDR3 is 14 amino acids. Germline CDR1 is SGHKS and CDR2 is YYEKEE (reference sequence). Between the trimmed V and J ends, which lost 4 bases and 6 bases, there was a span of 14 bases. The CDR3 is CASSRIAGSQPQHF. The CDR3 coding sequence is TGTGCCAGCAGCCGGATCGCAGGAAGTCAGCCCCAGCATTTT.

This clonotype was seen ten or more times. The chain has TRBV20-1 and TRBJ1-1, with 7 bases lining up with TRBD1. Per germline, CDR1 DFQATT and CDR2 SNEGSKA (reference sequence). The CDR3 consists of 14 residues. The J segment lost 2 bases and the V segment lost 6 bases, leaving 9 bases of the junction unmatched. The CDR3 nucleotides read TGCAGTGCCCCCCCCCGGGACAGAAACACTGAAGCTTTCTTT. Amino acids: CSAPPRDRNTEAFF.

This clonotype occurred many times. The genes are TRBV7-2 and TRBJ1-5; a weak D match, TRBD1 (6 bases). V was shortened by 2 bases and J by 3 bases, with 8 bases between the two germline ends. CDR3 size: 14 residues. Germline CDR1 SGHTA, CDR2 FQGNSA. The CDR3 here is CASSLSGANQPQHF. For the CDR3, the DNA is TGTGCCAGCAGCTTATCAGGGGCCAATCAGCCCCAGCATTTT.

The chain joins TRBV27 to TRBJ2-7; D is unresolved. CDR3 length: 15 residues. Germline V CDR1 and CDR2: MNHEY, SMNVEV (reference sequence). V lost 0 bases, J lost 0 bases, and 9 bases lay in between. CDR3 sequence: CASSLSRASSYEQYF. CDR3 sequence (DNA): TGTGCCAGCAGTTTATCGCGTGCCAGCTCCTACGAGCAGTACTTC.

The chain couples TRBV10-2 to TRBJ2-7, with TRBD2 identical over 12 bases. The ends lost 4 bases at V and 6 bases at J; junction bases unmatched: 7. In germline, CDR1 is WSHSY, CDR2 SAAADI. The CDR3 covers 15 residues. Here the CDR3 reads CASSVGPSGRAEQYF. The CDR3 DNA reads TGCGCCAGCAGTGTAGGACCTAGCGGGAGGGCCGAGCAGTACTTC.

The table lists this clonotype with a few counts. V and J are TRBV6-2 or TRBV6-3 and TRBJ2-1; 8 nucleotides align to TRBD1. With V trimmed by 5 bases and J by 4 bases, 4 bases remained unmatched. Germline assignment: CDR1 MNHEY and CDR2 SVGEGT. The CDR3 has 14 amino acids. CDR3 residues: CASSRTGIYNEQFF. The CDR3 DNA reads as TGTGCCAGCAGTCGGACAGGGATATACAATGAGCAGTTCTTC.

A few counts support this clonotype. Here the CDR3 DNA reads TGTGCCATCAGTCCACAGGGTAGGACTCACGCTGAAGCTTTCTTT. Translated: CAISPQGRTHAEAFF. The gene calls are TRBV10-3 and TRBJ1-1; D possibly corresponds to TRBD1 (6 bases). Trimming stripped 5 bases from V and 6 bases from J, with 19 bases between. Germline V gives CDR1 ENHRY, CDR2 SYGVKD. This CDR3 contains 15 residues.

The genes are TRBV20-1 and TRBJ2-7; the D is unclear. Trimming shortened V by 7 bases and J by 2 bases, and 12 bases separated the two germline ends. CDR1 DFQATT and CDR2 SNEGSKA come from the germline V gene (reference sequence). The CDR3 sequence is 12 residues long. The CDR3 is CSVAGLTYEQYF. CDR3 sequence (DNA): TGCAGTGTAGCCGGCCTGACCTACGAGCAGTACTTC.

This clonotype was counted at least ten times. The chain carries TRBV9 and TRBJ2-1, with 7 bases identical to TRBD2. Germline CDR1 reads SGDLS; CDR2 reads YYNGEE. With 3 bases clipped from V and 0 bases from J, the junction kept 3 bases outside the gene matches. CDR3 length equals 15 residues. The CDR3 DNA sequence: TGTGCCAGCAGCGCCGGGGGGAGCTCCTACAATGAGCAGTTCTTC. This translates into CASSAGGSSYNEQFF. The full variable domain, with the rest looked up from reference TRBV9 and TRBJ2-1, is DSGVTQTPKHLITATGQRVTLRCSPRSGDLSVYWYQQSLDQGLQFLIQYYNGEERAKGNILERFSAQQFPDLHSELNLSSLELGDSALYFCASSAGGSSYNEQFFGPGTRLTVL.

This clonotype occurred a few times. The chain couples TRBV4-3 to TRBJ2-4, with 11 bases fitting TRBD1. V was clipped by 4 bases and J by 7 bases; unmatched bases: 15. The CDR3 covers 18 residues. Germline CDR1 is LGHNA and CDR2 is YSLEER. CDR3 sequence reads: CASSPGQGAPSLVNIQYF. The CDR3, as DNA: TGCGCCAGCAGCCCAGGACAGGGGGCTCCCTCGCTTGTGAACATTCAGTACTTC.